This is a list of T cell receptor beta chains from one sample in a study of monozygotic twins with inflammatory bowel disease. After re-calling the 5' RACE reads, TCRdb lists one entry per CDR3 protein, DNA absent. Its table lists more than 300,000 distinct CDR3 sequences. The sequenced sample consisted of blood. Receptors were obtained from a human donor with ulcerative colitis or Crohn's disease, or a healthy co-twin of an affected twin (not recorded which). Both conserved end residues are part of each CDR3.

v_gene: TRBV12-3/TRBV12-4; j_gene: TRBJ2-5; CDR3aa: CASSRLASATQYF
v_gene: TRBV27; j_gene: TRBJ2-3; CDR3aa: CASSLGQEKGGTQYF
v_gene: TRBV5-1; j_gene: TRBJ2-4; CDR3aa: CASSLRLFSDIQYF
v_gene: TRBV12-3/TRBV12-4; j_gene: TRBJ1-5; CDR3aa: CASAQAGSVSNQPQHF
v_gene: TRBV11-2; j_gene: TRBJ2-7; CDR3aa: CASSPAFAGAAGSYEQYF
v_gene: TRBV20-1; j_gene: TRBJ2-1; CDR3aa: CSAITSDEDDEQFF
v_gene: TRBV18; j_gene: TRBJ1-1; CDR3aa: CASSPVGRATEAFF
v_gene: TRBV28; j_gene: TRBJ2-7; CDR3aa: CASRGDVREQYF
v_gene: TRBV3-1; j_gene: TRBJ2-7; CDR3aa: CASSPGFYEQYF
v_gene: TRBV27; j_gene: TRBJ1-1; CDR3aa: CASRDRAGTEAFF
v_gene: TRBV3-1; j_gene: TRBJ1-6; CDR3aa: CASSRSNSPLHF
v_gene: TRBV12-3/TRBV12-4; j_gene: TRBJ1-5; CDR3aa: CVSIKQGSNQPQHF
v_gene: TRBV20-1; j_gene: TRBJ1-1; CDR3aa: CSAEDRVGTEAFF
v_gene: TRBV28; j_gene: TRBJ2-5; CDR3aa: CASSLPQGLQETQYF
v_gene: TRBV27; j_gene: TRBJ1-6; CDR3aa: CASSLWLVPGGGLPLHF
v_gene: TRBV12-3/TRBV12-4; j_gene: TRBJ2-5; CDR3aa: CAIADRGQETQYF
v_gene: TRBV3-1; j_gene: TRBJ1-1; CDR3aa: CASSQETTGAFF
v_gene: TRBV19; j_gene: TRBJ2-1; CDR3aa: CASSMVGGGAGEQFF
v_gene: TRBV5-6; j_gene: TRBJ1-3; CDR3aa: CASSSPLTGVLNTIYF
v_gene: TRBV14; j_gene: TRBJ2-1; CDR3aa: CASSKATSGRSVAVF
v_gene: TRBV15; j_gene: TRBJ1-2; CDR3aa: CATSRDRSGYTF
v_gene: TRBV29-1; j_gene: TRBJ2-5; CDR3aa: CSVVPSGTAQETQYF
v_gene: TRBV14; j_gene: TRBJ2-7; CDR3aa: CASSQDLRDRIDEQYF
v_gene: TRBV29-1; j_gene: TRBJ1-1; CDR3aa: CSVTGGWLNTEAFF
v_gene: TRBV5-1; j_gene: TRBJ2-4; CDR3aa: CASSPGVVKNIQYF
v_gene: TRBV7-2; j_gene: TRBJ2-1; CDR3aa: CASSPGTFYPDEQFF
v_gene: TRBV3-1; j_gene: TRBJ2-3; CDR3aa: CASSPRGDTQYF
v_gene: TRBV24-1; j_gene: TRBJ2-1; CDR3aa: CATSDLQGFDEQFF
v_gene: TRBV4-2; j_gene: TRBJ2-7; CDR3aa: CASSQDGSAYEQYF
v_gene: TRBV7-2; j_gene: TRBJ2-7; CDR3aa: CASSFERSYEQYF
v_gene: TRBV7-2; j_gene: TRBJ2-2; CDR3aa: CASSLGLLGELFF